These 2 T cell receptor beta chains were all obtained from the same sample, sequenced in a study of blood T cells in healthy people across ages. Next came a second PCR, run for about 7 to 12 cycles, which used a sample-barcoded 5' primer along with a J-beta primer mix. MiXCR, applied by TCRdb to the 5' RACE reads, yields one record per CDR3 protein. The sample lists roughly 680,000 distinct CDR3 sequences; roughly half were seen once. Sequenced material: blood. Receptors originate from an elderly woman in good health.

Note on this clonotype: A single base separates this from a much larger clone, so it may be a read error. The V and J genes are TRBV24-1 and TRBJ1-5; D is perhaps TRBD1 (6 bases). The V and J ends lost 3 bases and 3 bases respectively, with 14 bases between them. Germline loops: CDR1 KGHDR, CDR2 SFDVKD. The CDR3 sequence is 16 residues long. CDR3 loop: CATSDPRQDNNQPQHF. The CDR3 bases are TGTGCCACCAGTGATCCCCGACAGGATAACAATCAGCCCCAGCATTTT.

A word on this clonotype: This may arise from a read error, as a much more abundant clone is one base away. The chain recombines TRBV11-1 with TRBJ2-1; 8 nucleotides line up with TRBD1. The DNA end is a closer match to TRBJ2-7, so the J assignment may be wrong. The germline CDR1 and CDR2 sequences are SGHAT and FQDESV (reference sequence). The CDR3 extends over 16 amino acids. In DNA, the CDR3 is TGTGCCAGCAGCTCGACACAGGGGGACTCCTACAATGAGCAGTACTTC. Protein product: CASSSTQGDSYNEQYF.